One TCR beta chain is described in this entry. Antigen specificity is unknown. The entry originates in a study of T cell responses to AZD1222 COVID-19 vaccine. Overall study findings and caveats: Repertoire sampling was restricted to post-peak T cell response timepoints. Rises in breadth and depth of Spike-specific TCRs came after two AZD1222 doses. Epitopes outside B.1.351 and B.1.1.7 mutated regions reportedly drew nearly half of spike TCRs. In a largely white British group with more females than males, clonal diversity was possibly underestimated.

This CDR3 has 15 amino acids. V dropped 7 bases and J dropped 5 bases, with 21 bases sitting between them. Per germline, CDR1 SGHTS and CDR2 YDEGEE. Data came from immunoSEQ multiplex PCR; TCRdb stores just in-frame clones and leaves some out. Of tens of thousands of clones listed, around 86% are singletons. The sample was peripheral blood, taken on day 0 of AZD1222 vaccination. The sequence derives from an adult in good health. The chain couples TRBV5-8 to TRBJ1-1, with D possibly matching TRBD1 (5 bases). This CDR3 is CASHINRGVETEAFF. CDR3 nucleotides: TGTGCCAGCCACATCAACCGGGGGGTGGAAACTGAAGCTTTCTTT.